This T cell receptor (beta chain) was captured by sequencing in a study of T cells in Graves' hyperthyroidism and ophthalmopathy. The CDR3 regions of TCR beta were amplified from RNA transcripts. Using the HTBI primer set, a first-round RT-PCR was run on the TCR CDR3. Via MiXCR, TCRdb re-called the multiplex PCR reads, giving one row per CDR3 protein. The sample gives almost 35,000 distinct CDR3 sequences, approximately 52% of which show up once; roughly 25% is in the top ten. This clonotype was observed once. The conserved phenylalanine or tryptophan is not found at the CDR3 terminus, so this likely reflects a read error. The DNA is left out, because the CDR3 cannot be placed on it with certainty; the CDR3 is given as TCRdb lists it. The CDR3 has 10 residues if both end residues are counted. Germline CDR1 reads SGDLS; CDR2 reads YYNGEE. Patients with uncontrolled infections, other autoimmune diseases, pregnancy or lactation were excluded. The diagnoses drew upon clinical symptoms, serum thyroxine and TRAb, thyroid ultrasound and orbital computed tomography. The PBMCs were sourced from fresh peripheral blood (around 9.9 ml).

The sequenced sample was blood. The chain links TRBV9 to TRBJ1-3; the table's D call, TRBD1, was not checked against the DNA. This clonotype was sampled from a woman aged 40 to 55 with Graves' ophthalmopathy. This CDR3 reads CASSPWTGHA.